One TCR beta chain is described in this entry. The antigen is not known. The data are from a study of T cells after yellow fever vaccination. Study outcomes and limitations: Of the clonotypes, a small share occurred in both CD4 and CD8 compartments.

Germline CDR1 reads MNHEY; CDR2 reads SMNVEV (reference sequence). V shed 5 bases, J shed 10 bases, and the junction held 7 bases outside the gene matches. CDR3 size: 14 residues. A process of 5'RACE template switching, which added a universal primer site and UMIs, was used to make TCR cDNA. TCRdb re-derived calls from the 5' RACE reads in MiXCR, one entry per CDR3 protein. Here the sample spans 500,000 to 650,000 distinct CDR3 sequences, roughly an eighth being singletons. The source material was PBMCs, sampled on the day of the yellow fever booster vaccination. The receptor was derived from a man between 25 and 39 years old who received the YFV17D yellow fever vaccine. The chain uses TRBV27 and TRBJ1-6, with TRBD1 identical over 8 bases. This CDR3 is CASSADREGSPLHF. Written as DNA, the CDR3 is TGTGCCAGCAGTGCGGACAGGGAAGGGTCACCCCTCCACTTT.